One sample yielded the 14 T cell receptor beta chains listed below, sequenced in a study of T cell changes during pregnancy in multiple sclerosis. The method was immunoSEQ multiplex PCR; TCRdb's version includes in-frame clones alone and lacks a portion of them. The repertoire has tens of thousands of clones, about 93% of them found once; the top ten carry 0.65% to 0.95%. The sequencing used peripheral blood, collected in the third trimester of pregnancy. The receptors come from a female donor with multiple sclerosis, enrolled in a pregnancy study.

The chain uses TRBV19 and TRBJ2-7; the D gene is possibly TRBD2 (5 bases). The germline gives CDR1 LNHDA, CDR2 SQIVND (reference sequence). V dropped 3 bases and J dropped 3 bases, with 6 bases sitting between them. This CDR3 spans 12 amino acids. CDR3 loop: CASSMSGYEQYF. The CDR3 DNA reads as TGTGCCAGTAGTATGAGCGGCTACGAGCAGTACTTC.

This clone showed up just once. The CDR3 region is CASSLARRLASETQYF. In DNA, the CDR3 is TGTGCCAGCAGCTTAGCGAGAAGACTAGCATCGGAGACCCAGTACTTC. The chain links TRBV7-9 to TRBJ2-5, with 7 bases aligning to TRBD2. Germline V gene sequence: CDR1 SEHNR, CDR2 FQNEAQ (reference sequence). V was clipped by 0 bases and J by 5 bases; unmatched bases: 9. The CDR3 is 16 amino acids.

The gene calls are TRBV9 and TRBJ1-1, with D possibly being TRBD1 (6 bases). Between the trimmed V and J ends, which lost 0 bases and 3 bases, there was a span of 9 bases. This CDR3 is built from 14 residues. Germline V gene lookup returns CDR1 SGDLS and CDR2 YYNGEE. This CDR3 is CASSVGNRDTEAFF. The CDR3 nucleotides are TGTGCCAGCAGCGTAGGAAACAGGGACACTGAAGCTTTCTTT. The complete variable domain, with remaining parts taken from reference TRBV9 and TRBJ1-1, reads DSGVTQTPKHLITATGQRVTLRCSPRSGDLSVYWYQQSLDQGLQFLIQYYNGEERAKGNILERFSAQQFPDLHSELNLSSLELGDSALYFCASSVGNRDTEAFFGQGTRLTVV.

The table lists this clone with a few counts. The V gene is TRBV27, the J gene TRBJ1-2; tentative D call: TRBD1 (6 bases). There are 13 residues in the CDR3. Germline V CDR1 and CDR2: MNHEY, SMNVEV (reference sequence). The V and J ends lost 4 bases and 4 bases respectively, with 10 bases between them. In DNA, the CDR3 is TGTGCCAGCAGTTGGACAGCGACCTATGGCTACACCTTC. It codes for CASSWTATYGYTF.

The chain has TRBV13 and TRBJ1-3; D may be TRBD1 (5 bases). V shed 3 bases and J shed 0 bases, with 12 bases lying between them. The length of the CDR3 is 16 residues. The germline CDR1 and CDR2 sequences are PRHDT and FYEKMQ (reference sequence). The CDR3, as DNA: TGTGCCAGCAGCTTGAGAGGACACTTCTCTGGAAACACCATATATTTT. This gives the protein CASSLRGHFSGNTIYF.

V is TRBV5-4 and J is TRBJ2-7, with TRBD2 as a possible D gene (7 bases). The CDR3 contains 15 residues. V lost 3 bases to trimming and J lost 4 bases, with 17 bases between them. Germline values: CDR1 SGHNT, CDR2 YYREEE (reference sequence). The CDR3 protein is CASSSKGGGLYEQYF. The CDR3 nucleotides are TGTGCCAGCAGCTCAAAGGGCGGGGGCCTTTACGAGCAGTACTTC.

The chain uses TRBV28 and TRBJ1-2, with 11 bases identical to TRBD1. In germline, CDR1 is MDHEN, CDR2 SYDVKM. The CDR3 is made up of 12 amino acids. The V and J ends lost 4 bases and 8 bases, in that order; junction bases with no gene match: 0. CDR3: CASSWTGGGYTF. The CDR3 nucleotides read TGTGCCAGCAGTTGGACAGGGGGCGGCTACACCTTC.

The V and J genes are TRBV10-3 and TRBJ2-7; TRBD1 is a possible D gene (6 bases). Germline CDR1 is ENHRY and CDR2 is SYGVKD. This CDR3 is 14 amino acids long. V shed 3 bases and J shed 4 bases, with 13 bases lying between them. DNA for the CDR3: TGTGCCATCAGTGAAGGGGGAATCGGGTACGAGCAGTACTTC. Protein product: CAISEGGIGYEQYF.

In its sample, this clone was seen once. The chain recombines TRBV5-6 with TRBJ2-5; a possible D gene is TRBD1 (5 bases). The CDR3 runs 15 residues. V shed 2 bases and J shed 1 base, with 12 bases lying between them. Germline V CDR1 and CDR2: SGHDT, YYEEEE. CDR3 bases: TGTGCCAGCAGCTTCTATATGACAGTCCAAGAGACCCAGTACTTC. It yields the protein CASSFYMTVQETQYF.

This rearrangement joins TRBV11-3 to TRBJ2-7, with 9 bases fitting TRBD1. The CDR3 consists of 14 residues. In germline, CDR1 is SGHNT, CDR2 YENEEA. V dropped 4 bases and J dropped 3; count of bases not matched to a gene: 4. CDR3 coding DNA: TGTGCCAGCAGCTCCGCGACAGGGGGCTACGAGCAGTACTTC. Protein product: CASSSATGGYEQYF. Complete variable domain (other parts from reference TRBV11-3 and TRBJ2-7): EAGVVQSPRYKIIEKKQPVAFWCNPISGHNTLYWYLQNLGQGPELLIRYENEEAVDDSQLPKDRFSAERLKGVDSTLKIQPAELGDSAVYLCASSSATGGYEQYFGPGTRLTVT.

This chain joins TRBV5-4 and TRBJ2-7, with TRBD1 matching over 10 bases. Germline V gene lookup returns CDR1 SGHNT and CDR2 YYREEE (reference sequence). CDR3 length: 14 residues. V lost 4 bases and J lost 4; bases outside the gene matches: 5. CDR3 protein: CASSQGQGLYEQYF. In DNA, the CDR3 is TGTGCCAGCAGCCAGGGACAGGGGTTATACGAGCAGTACTTC.

There are a few counts of this clone. The rearrangement joins TRBV2 to TRBJ1-1, with 7 bases lining up with TRBD1. J was trimmed by 2 bases and V by 8 bases; bases with no gene match: 5. The CDR3 runs 13 residues. The germline V gene encodes CDR1 SNHLY and CDR2 FYNNEI. The CDR3 coding sequence is TGTGCCAGCGGGACAGACCAAAACACTGAAGCTTTCTTT. It encodes CASGTDQNTEAFF.

In its sample, this clone was seen once. The V call is TRBV11-3, the J call TRBJ2-7, with D possibly matching TRBD1 (5 bases). The CDR3 covers 15 residues. Trimming removed 0 bases at V and 2 bases at J, with 11 bases between. Germline-derived CDR1 and CDR2 are SGHNT and YENEEA. The CDR3 loop reads CASSLEAGPTYEQYF. The CDR3 DNA sequence: TGTGCCAGCAGCTTAGAAGCAGGGCCTACCTACGAGCAGTACTTC. The full variable domain, rest sourced from reference TRBV11-3 and TRBJ2-7, is EAGVVQSPRYKIIEKKQPVAFWCNPISGHNTLYWYLQNLGQGPELLIRYENEEAVDDSQLPKDRFSAERLKGVDSTLKIQPAELGDSAVYLCASSLEAGPTYEQYFGPGTRLTVT.

This chain links TRBV9 with TRBJ2-3; D remains ambiguous. Germline V gene lookup returns CDR1 SGDLS and CDR2 YYNGEE. CDR3 size: 12 residues. Trimming pared 4 bases from V and 2 bases from J, leaving 5 bases between. The CDR3 bases are TGTGCCAGCAGCCCAGACACAGATACGCAGTATTTT. It encodes CASSPDTDTQYF.